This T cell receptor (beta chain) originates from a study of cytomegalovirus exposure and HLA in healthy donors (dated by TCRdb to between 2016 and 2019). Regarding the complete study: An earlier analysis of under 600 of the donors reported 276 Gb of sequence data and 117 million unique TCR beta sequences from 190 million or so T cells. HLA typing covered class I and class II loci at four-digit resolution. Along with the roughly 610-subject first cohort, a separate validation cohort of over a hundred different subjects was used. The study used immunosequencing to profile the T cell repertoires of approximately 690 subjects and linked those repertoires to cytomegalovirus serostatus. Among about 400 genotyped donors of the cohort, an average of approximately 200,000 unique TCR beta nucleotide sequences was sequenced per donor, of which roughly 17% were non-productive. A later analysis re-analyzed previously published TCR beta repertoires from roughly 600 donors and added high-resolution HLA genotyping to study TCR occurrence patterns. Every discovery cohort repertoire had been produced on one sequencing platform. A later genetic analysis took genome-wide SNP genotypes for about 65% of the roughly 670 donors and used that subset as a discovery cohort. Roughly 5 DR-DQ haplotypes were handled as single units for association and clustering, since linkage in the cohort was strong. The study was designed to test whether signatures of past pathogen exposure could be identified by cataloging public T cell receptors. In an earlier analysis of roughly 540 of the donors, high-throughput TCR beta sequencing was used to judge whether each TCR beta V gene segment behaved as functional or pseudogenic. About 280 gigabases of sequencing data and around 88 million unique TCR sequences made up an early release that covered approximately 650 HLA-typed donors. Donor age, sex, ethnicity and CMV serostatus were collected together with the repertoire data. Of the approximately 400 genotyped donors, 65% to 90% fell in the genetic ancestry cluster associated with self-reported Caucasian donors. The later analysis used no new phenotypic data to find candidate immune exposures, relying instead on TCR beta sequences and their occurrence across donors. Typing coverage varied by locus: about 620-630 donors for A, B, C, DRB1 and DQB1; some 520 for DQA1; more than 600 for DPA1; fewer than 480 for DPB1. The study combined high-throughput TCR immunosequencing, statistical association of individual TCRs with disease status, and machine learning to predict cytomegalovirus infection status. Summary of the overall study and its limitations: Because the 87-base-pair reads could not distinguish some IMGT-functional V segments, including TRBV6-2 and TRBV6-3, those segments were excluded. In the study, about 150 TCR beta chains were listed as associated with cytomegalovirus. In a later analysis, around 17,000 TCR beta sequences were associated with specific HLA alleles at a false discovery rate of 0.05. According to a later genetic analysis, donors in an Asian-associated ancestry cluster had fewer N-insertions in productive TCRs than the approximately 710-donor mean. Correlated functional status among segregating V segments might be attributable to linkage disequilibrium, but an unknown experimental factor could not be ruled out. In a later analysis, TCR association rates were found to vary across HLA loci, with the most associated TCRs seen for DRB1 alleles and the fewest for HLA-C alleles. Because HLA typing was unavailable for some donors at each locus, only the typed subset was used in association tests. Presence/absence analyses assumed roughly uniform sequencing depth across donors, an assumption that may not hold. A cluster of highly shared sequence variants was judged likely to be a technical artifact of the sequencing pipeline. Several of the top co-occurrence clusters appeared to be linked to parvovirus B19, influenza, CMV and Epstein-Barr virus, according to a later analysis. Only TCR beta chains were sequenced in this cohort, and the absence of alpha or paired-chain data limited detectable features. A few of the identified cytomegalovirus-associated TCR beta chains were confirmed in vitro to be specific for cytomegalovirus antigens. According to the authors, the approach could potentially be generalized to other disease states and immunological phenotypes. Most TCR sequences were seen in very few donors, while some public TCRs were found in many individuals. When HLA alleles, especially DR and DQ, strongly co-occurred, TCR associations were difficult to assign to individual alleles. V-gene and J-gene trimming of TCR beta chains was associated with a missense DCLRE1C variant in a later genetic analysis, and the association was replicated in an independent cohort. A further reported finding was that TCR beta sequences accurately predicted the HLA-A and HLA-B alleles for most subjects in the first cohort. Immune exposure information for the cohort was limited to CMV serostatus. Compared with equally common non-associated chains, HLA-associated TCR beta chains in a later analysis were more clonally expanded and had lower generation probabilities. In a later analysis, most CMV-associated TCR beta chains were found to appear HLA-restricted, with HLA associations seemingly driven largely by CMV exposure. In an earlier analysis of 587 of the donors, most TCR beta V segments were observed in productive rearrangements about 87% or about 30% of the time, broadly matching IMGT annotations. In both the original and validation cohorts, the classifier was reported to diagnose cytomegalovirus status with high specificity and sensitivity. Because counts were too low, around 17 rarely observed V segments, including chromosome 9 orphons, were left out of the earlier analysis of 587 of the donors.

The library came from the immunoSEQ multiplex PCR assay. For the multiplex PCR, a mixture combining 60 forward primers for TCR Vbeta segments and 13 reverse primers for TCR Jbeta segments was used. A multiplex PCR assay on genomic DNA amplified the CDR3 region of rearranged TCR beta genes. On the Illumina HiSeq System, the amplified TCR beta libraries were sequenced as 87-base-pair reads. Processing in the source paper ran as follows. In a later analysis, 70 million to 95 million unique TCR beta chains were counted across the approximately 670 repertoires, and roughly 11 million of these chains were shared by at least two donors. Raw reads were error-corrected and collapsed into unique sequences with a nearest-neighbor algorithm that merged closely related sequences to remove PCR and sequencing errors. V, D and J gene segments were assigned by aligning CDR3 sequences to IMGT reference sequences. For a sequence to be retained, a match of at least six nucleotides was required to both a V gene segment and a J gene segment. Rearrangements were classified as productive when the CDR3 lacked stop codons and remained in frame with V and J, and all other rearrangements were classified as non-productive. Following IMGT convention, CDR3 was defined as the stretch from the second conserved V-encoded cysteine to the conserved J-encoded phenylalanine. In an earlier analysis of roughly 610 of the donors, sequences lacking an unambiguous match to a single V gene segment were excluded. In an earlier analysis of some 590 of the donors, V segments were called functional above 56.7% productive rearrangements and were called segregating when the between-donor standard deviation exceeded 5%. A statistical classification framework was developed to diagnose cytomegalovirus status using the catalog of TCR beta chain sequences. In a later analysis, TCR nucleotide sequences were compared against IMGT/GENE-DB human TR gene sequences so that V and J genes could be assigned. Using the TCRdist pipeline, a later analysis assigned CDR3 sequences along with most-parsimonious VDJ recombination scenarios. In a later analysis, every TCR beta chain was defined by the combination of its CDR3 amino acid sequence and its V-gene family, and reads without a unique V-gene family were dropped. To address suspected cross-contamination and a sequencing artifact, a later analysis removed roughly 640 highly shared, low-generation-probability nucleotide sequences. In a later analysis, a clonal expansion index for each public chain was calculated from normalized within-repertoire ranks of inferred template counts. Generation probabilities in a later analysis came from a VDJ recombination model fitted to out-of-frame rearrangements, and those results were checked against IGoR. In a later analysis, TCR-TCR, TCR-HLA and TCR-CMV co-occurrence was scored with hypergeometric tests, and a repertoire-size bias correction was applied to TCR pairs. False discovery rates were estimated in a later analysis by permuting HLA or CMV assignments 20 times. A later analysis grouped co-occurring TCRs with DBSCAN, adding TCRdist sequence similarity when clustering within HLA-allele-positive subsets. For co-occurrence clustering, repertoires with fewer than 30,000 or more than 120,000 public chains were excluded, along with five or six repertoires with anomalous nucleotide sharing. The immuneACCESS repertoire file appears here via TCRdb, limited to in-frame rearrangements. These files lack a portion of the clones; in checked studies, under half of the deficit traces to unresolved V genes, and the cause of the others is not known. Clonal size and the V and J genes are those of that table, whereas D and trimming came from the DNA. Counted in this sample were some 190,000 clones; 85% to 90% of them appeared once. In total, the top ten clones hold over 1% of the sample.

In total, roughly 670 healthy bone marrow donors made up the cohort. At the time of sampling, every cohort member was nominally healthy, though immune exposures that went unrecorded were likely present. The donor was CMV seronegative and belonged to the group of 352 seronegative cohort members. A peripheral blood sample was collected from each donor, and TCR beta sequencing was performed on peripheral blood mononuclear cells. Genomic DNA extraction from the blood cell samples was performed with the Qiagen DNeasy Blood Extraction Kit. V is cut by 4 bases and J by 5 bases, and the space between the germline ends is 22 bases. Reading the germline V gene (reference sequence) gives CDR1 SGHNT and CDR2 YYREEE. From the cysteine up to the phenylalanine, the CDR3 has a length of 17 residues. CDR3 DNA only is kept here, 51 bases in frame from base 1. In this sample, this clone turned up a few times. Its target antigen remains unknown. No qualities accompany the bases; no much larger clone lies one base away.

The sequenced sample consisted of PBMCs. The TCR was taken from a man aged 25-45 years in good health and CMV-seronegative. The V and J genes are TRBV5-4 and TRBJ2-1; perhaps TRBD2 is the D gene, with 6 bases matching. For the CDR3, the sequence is CASSAPRGSMGDNEQFF. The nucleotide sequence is TGTGCCAGCAGCGCTCCCCGGGGGTCGATGGGGGACAATGAGCAGTTCTTC.